This entry lists 17 T cell receptor beta chains sequenced from one sample in a study of T-cell reconstitution after alpha-beta-depleted transplantation in children. Construction of the TCRbeta library involved unique molecular identifiers. MiXCR was run by TCRdb on the PCR reads, yielding one entry per CDR3 protein. The sample carries about 260,000 distinct CDR3 sequences, approximately 8.9% recorded once. Sequenced here: PBMCs, mostly from graft donor cells, sampled 180 days after TCRalphabeta/CD19-depleted stem cell transplant. The receptors here all came from a male patient between 5 and 17 years old who had a stem cell transplant for acute lymphoblastic leukemia, so the T cells may come from the graft donor.

This clonotype was seen at least ten times. This sequence joins TRBV4-1 and TRBJ2-7, with TRBD2 matching 8 bases. This CDR3 has 14 amino acids. The J segment lost 4 bases and the V segment lost 1 base, leaving 3 bases of the junction unmatched. Germline-derived CDR1 and CDR2 are MGHRA and YSYEKL. The CDR3 DNA reads as TGCGCCAGCAGCCAAGTCTCTAGCGGGTACGAGCAGTACTTC. This codes for CASSQVSSGYEQYF.

In its sample, this clonotype was seen many times. The chain has TRBV5-1 and TRBJ2-1; either TRBD1 or TRBD2 may supply D (5 bases each). The germline gives CDR1 SGHRS, CDR2 YFSETQ. V gave up 2 bases and J gave up 0 bases, with 12 bases separating them. The CDR3 totals 16 residues. This chain's CDR3 is CASSFREPFSYNEQFF. CDR3 bases: TGCGCCAGCAGCTTCAGGGAGCCTTTCTCCTACAATGAGCAGTTCTTC. Together with reference TRBV5-1 and TRBJ2-1, the CDR3 gives the full variable domain: KAGVTQTPRYLIKTRGQQVTLSCSPISGHRSVSWYQQTPGQGLQFLFEYFSETQRNKGNFPGRFSGRQFSNSRSEMNVSTLELGDSALYLCASSFREPFSYNEQFFGPGTRLTVL.

This clonotype was found many times. The chain recombines TRBV7-3 with TRBJ2-5; TRBD1 or TRBD2 may be the D gene (7 bases each). The germline V and J ends were trimmed by 4 bases and 5 bases, with 17 bases remaining between them. From germline, CDR1 is SGHTA and CDR2 FQGTGA. There are 15 residues in the CDR3. CDR3 in DNA: TGTGCCAGCAGCTCCCAGGGGGGGGGCCAGGAGACCCAGTACTTC. Amino acids: CASSSQGGGQETQYF.

This clonotype has at least ten counts. This sequence joins TRBV21-1 and TRBJ1-2; TRBD1, the table's D call, was not compared with the DNA. TRBV21-1 is a listed pseudogene. The CDR3 length is 14 residues. The CDR3 DNA sequence: TGTGCCAGCAGCATAAGGACAGGGCCCTATGGCTACACCTTC. Amino acids: CASSIRTGPYGYTF.

This clonotype occurred many times. The junction departs from germline at one end; a sequencing error may be responsible. The chain joins TRBV28 to TRBJ2-4, with D possibly matching TRBD1 (5 bases). CDR3 size: 13 residues. Germline CDR1 is MDHEN and CDR2 is SYDVKM. In DNA, the CDR3 is TGTGCCAGCAGCCTCATCTTGGGGCCTCCTGACGCCTTC. It is translated as CASSLILGPPDAF.

This clonotype was recorded many times. The V call is TRBV4-2, the J call TRBJ2-3; TRBD1 is a possible D gene (5 bases). The CDR3 covers 17 residues. CDR1 LGHNA and CDR2 YNFKEQ come from the germline V gene. V gave up 1 base and J gave up 2 bases, with 16 bases separating them. The chain's CDR3 is CASSQALGLSSTDTQYF. DNA of the CDR3: TGTGCCAGCAGCCAAGCCCTGGGGCTTTCCTCCACAGATACGCAGTATTTT.

This clonotype was observed at least ten times. The gene calls are TRBV11-2 and TRBJ2-4, with a weak D call TRBD2 (5 bases). The V gene's germline CDR1 is SGHAT and CDR2 FQNNGV. There are 15 residues in the CDR3. The V gene lost 3 bases and the J gene lost 2 bases, with 11 bases spanning the gap. CDR3 DNA: TGTGCCAGCAGCTTCCTAGAGGGTTCCAAAAACATTCAGTACTTC. Translated: CASSFLEGSKNIQYF.

In the case of this clonotype: A read error is possible here, since a much larger clone lies one base away. This chain joins TRBV5-1 and TRBJ1-2, with D possibly TRBD1 on 6 matching bases. Trimming stripped 2 bases from V and 5 bases from J, with 10 bases between. CDR3 length: 13 residues. In germline, CDR1 is SGHRS, CDR2 YFSETQ. As DNA, the CDR3 is TGCGCCAGCAGCTTCGGCAGGGGATATGGCTACACCTTC. Encoded protein: CASSFGRGYGYTF.

This clonotype was seen at least ten times. V usage is TRBV27 and J usage is TRBJ1-5; D unclear. CDR3 length: 13 residues. Trimming pared 4 bases from V and 6 bases from J, leaving 10 bases between. CDR1 MNHEY and CDR2 SMNVEV come from the germline V gene (reference sequence). The CDR3 loop reads CASSSRYSQPQHF. The CDR3 bases are TGTGCCAGCAGTTCGCGTTATAGTCAGCCCCAGCATTTT.

This sequence joins TRBV24-1 and TRBJ1-5; TRBD1 matches 8 bases. The germline V gene encodes CDR1 KGHDR and CDR2 SFDVKD. Trimming at V came to 3 bases and at J to 6 bases, leaving 3 bases not matched to a gene. The CDR3 has 14 residues. CDR3 bases: TGTGCCACCAGTGATCAGGGGGCCCCTCAGCCCCAGCATTTT. Translation: CATSDQGAPQPQHF.

This clonotype was found many times. The chain carries TRBV21-1 and TRBJ2-7; the table names TRBD1, a call not compared with the DNA. TRBV21-1 is noted as a pseudogene. CDR3 length: 13 amino acids. CDR3 region: CASSKYRYYEQYF. The CDR3 DNA sequence: TGTGCCAGCAGCAAGTACAGGTACTACGAGCAGTACTTC.

In its sample, this clonotype was seen many times. This chain uses TRBV27 with TRBJ1-5; no firm D call. Trimming pared 3 bases from V and 1 base from J, leaving 10 bases between. The V gene's germline CDR1 is MNHEY and CDR2 SMNVEV (reference sequence). The CDR3 is made up of 15 amino acids. CDR3 sequence (DNA): TGTGCCAGCAGTTTTTGGGGTAACAGCAATCAGCCCCAGCATTTT. Its translation: CASSFWGNSNQPQHF.

In this sample, this clonotype turned up many times. An end of the junction differs from the germline gene, which may be a read error. The chain employs TRBV3-1 and TRBJ1-5; D ambiguous. Germline CDR1 LGHDT, CDR2 YNNKEL (reference sequence). This CDR3 comprises 14 residues. The CDR3 nucleotides read TGTGCCAGCAGCCAAGGGCCCAGCACTCAGCCCCAGCATTTT. It translates to CASSQGPSTQPQHF.

This clonotype was counted many times. V is TRBV12-3 or TRBV12-4 and J is TRBJ2-3; D unclear. The CDR3 loop spans 14 amino acids. Trimming cost V 3 bases and J 5 bases, with 12 bases left between them. CDR3 DNA sequence: TGTGCCAGCAGTTTTTTAGGTGGGTTAGATACGCAGTATTTT. It is translated as CASSFLGGLDTQYF.

This clonotype was seen repeatedly, ten times or more. The V gene is TRBV12-3 or TRBV12-4, the J gene TRBJ1-1, with D possibly being TRBD1 (5 bases). Trimming stripped 2 bases from V and 0 bases from J, with 13 bases between. This CDR3 is built from 16 residues. Here the CDR3 DNA reads TGTGCCAGCAGTTTAAGGGCAGCAGGGATGAACACTGAAGCTTTCTTT. It yields the protein CASSLRAAGMNTEAFF.

This clonotype was seen at least ten times. V gene TRBV6-2 or TRBV6-3 combines with J gene TRBJ2-7, with a tentative D call TRBD1 (7 bases). V was clipped by 2 bases and J by 4 bases, with 12 bases between them. The CDR3 runs 14 residues. Germline-derived CDR1 and CDR2 are MNHEY and SVGEGT. CDR3 DNA sequence: TGTGCCAGCAGTTACGCGGGACAGTGGTACGAGCAGTACTTC. Translating it yields CASSYAGQWYEQYF.

Many counts were recorded for this clonotype. The chain combines TRBV6-5 with TRBJ2-2; weak D call: TRBD1 (6 bases). The length of the CDR3 is 15 residues. Germline V CDR1 and CDR2: MNHEY, SVGAGI. Trimming stripped 2 bases from V and 9 bases from J, with 16 bases between. CDR3 bases: TGTGCCAGCAGTTACGAAATGGGGGCGCTAAGGGAGCTGTTTTTT. Translated, it gives CASSYEMGALRELFF.